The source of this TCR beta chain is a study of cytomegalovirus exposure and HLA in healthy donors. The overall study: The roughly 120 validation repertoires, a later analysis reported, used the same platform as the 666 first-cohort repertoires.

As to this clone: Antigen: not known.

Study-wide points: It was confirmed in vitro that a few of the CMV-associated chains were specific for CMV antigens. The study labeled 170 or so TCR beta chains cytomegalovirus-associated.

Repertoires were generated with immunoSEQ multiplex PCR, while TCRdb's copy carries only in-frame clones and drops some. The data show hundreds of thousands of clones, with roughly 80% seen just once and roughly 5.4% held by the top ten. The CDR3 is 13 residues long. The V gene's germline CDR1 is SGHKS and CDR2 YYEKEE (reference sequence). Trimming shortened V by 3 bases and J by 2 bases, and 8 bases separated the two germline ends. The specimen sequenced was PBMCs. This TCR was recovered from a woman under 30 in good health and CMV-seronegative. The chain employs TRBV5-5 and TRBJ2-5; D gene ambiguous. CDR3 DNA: TGTGCCAGCAGCTACTGGCATCAAGAGACCCAGTACTTC. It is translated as CASSYWHQETQYF. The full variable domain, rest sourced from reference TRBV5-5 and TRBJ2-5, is DAGVTQSPTHLIKTRGQQVTLRCSPISGHKSVSWYQQVLGQGPQFIFQYYEKEERGRGNFPDRFSARQFPNYSSELNVNALLLGDSALYLCASSYWHQETQYFGPGTRLLVL.